Presented here are 9 T cell receptor beta chains from one specimen sequenced in a study of regulatory T cells in long-lasting Graves disease. Time point noted: newly diagnosed GD, antithyroid drugs for less than 3 months. TCR sequences were obtained from RNA taken from PBMCs. Building the TCR beta libraries relied on iRepertoire HTBI primers, and CDR3 regions underwent Arm-PCR. TCRdb reprocessed the multiplex PCR reads with MiXCR, giving one entry per CDR3 protein. The sample lists roughly 500,000 distinct CDR3 sequences, around an eighth occurring once. The data were also submitted as part of a second study, on T cells in Graves' hyperthyroidism and ophthalmopathy.

This material consisted of peripheral blood mononuclear cells (PBMCs), taken at new diagnosis, from a patient treated with antithyroid drugs. Source of these receptors: a man aged 25-45 years with Graves disease.

The sample holds many counts of this clonotype. The J gene is TRBJ1-2, the V gene TRBV6-1; 7 nucleotides align to TRBD1. The CDR3 sequence is 13 residues long. The trim removed 9 bases at V and 1 base at J, leaving 5 bases unmatched. Germline assignment: CDR1 MNHNS and CDR2 SASEGT. The CDR3 is CASGGTDNYGYTF. The CDR3 DNA follows: TGTGCCAGTGGGGGGACAGATAACTATGGCTACACCTTC.

This clonotype was observed a handful of times. This chain uses TRBV20-1 with TRBJ2-4, with 7 bases aligning to TRBD1. This CDR3 has 16 amino acids. Germline assignment: CDR1 DFQATT and CDR2 SNEGSKA (reference sequence). J lost 6 bases, V lost 0 bases, and 11 bases had no gene match. CDR3 coding DNA: TGCAGTGCTAGAGATCTTTGGGCCGGGACAGCAAACATTCAGTACTTC. It encodes CSARDLWAGTANIQYF.

On this clonotype itself: Being one base from a much bigger clone, this may be a read error. The CDR3 DNA follows: TGTGCCAGCAGTTACGGGGCGGACTATGGCTACACCTTC. As protein: CASSYGADYGYTF. The chain has TRBV6-9 and TRBJ1-2, with TRBD1 as a possible D gene (5 bases). The CDR3 has 13 amino acids. Trimming removed 3 bases at V and 3 bases at J, with 8 bases between. The germline gives CDR1 MNHGY, CDR2 SVAAGI.

This chain links TRBV9 with TRBJ2-5, with D perhaps TRBD1 (6 bases). The CDR3 has 15 amino acids. CDR1 and CDR2 (germline): SGDLS, YYNGEE. Trimming took 0 bases from V and 4 from J, leaving 13 bases between them. The CDR3, as DNA: TGTGCCAGCAGCGTAGAAGGGGGAGTCTCAGAGACCCAGTACTTC. Translating gives CASSVEGGVSETQYF.

The rearrangement links TRBV10-3 to TRBJ1-1; TRBD1 aligns across 8 bases. The CDR3 covers 16 residues. Trimming cost V 6 bases and J 0 bases; bases outside gene matches: 9. Germline V gene sequence: CDR1 ENHRY, CDR2 SYGVKD. The CDR3 loop reads CAIRGATGGMNTEAFF. As DNA, the CDR3 is TGTGCCATCAGGGGAGCTACAGGGGGAATGAACACTGAAGCTTTCTTT.

This clonotype was picked up many times. The chain links TRBV20-1 to TRBJ1-1; D gene ambiguous. This CDR3 spans 11 amino acids. Germline lookup yields CDR1 DFQATT and CDR2 SNEGSKA (reference sequence). CDR3 sequence: CSAGPGTEAFF. In DNA, the CDR3 is TGCAGCGCGGGCCCGGGGACTGAAGCTTTCTTT.

The chain uses TRBV6-2 or TRBV6-3 and TRBJ2-5; D might be TRBD2 (6 bases). This CDR3 has 13 amino acids. The germline V gene has CDR1 MNHEY and CDR2 SVGEGT. V was clipped by 11 bases and J by 5 bases, with 18 bases between them. In nucleotides, the CDR3 is TGTGCCGCTGCCGCCGGGAGTCTGGAGACCCAGTACTTC. Protein: CAAAAGSLETQYF.

Ten or more counts support this clonotype. The chain's CDR3 is CASSLELAAYEQYF. For the CDR3, the DNA is TGTGCCAGCAGCTTAGAACTAGCGGCCTACGAGCAGTACTTC. V and J are TRBV7-2 and TRBJ2-7; TRBD2 aligns across 8 bases. V was clipped by 1 base and J by 2 bases; unmatched bases: 1. CDR3 size: 14 residues. The germline CDR1 and CDR2 sequences are SGHTA and FQGNSA.

This clonotype was recorded many times. The germline gene is not matched at one end of the junction; a read error may be the cause. V and J are TRBV20-1 and TRBJ2-1; D not resolved. This CDR3 has 14 amino acids. Germline CDR1 and CDR2: DFQATT and SNEGSKA (reference sequence). Here the CDR3 reads CSARDGYGYTEQFF. In DNA form, the CDR3 reads TGCAGTGCTAGAGATGGGTACGGCTACACTGAGCAGTTCTTC.